The rows below give T cell receptor beta chains drawn from one sample of a study of graft-versus-host responses after intestinal transplantation. For these receptors, no antigen is known. The assay was immunoSEQ multiplex PCR, and TCRdb's table has in-frame clones only and misses some. Of tens of thousands of clones listed, around 89% were seen once; the top ten hold around 2.5%. Sample: unstimulated CD8+ T cells sorted from spleen or lymph node cells, taken before intestinal transplant. The receptor set was obtained from a human donor who received an intestinal transplant. Both conserved end residues are part of each CDR3. Fields, in order: J gene, V gene, D gene, CDR3 protein, CDR3 DNA. A D gene is named only where the DNA matches it firmly.

J gene: TRBJ1-5
V gene: TRBV28
D gene: .
CDR3 protein: CASSLSLVNQPQHF
CDR3 DNA: TGTGCCAGCAGTTTGAGTTTGGTCAATCAGCCCCAGCATTTT

J gene: TRBJ2-2
V gene: TRBV6-5
D gene: TRBD2
CDR3 protein: CASSYRGGTGELFF
CDR3 DNA: TGTGCCAGCAGTTACCGGGGGGGGACCGGGGAGCTGTTTTTT

J gene: TRBJ2-5
V gene: TRBV11-2
D gene: TRBD1
CDR3 protein: CASSLFGWTGVGETQYF
CDR3 DNA: TGTGCCAGCAGCTTATTCGGATGGACAGGGGTGGGAGAGACCCAGTACTTC

J gene: TRBJ2-7
V gene: TRBV4-1
D gene: .
CDR3 protein: CASSQETSASYEQYF
CDR3 DNA: TGCGCCAGCAGCCAAGAGACATCCGCCTCCTACGAGCAGTACTTC

J gene: TRBJ2-7
V gene: TRBV28
D gene: TRBD1
CDR3 protein: CASSSTPDRDEQYF
CDR3 DNA: TGTGCCAGCAGTTCCACCCCGGACAGGGACGAGCAGTACTTC

J gene: TRBJ1-2
V gene: TRBV7-9
D gene: .
CDR3 protein: CASSLPQETNYGYTF
CDR3 DNA: TGTGCCAGCAGCCTACCACAGGAAACTAACTATGGCTACACCTTC

J gene: TRBJ2-7
V gene: TRBV28
D gene: TRBD1
CDR3 protein: CASSLGTGLTYEQYF
CDR3 DNA: TGTGCCAGCAGTTTGGGGACAGGGCTTACCTACGAGCAGTACTTC

J gene: TRBJ1-1
V gene: TRBV5-4
D gene: .
CDR3 protein: CASSPPPGSTEAFF
CDR3 DNA: TGTGCCAGCAGCCCGCCGCCCGGGTCCACTGAAGCTTTCTTT

J gene: TRBJ2-1
V gene: TRBV9
D gene: TRBD1
CDR3 protein: CASSAWDRVSHEQFF
CDR3 DNA: TGTGCCAGCAGCGCATGGGACAGGGTCTCCCATGAGCAGTTCTTC

J gene: TRBJ2-7
V gene: TRBV28
D gene: TRBD1
CDR3 protein: CASSFIPGTGDTYEQYF
CDR3 DNA: TGTGCCAGCAGTTTCATTCCCGGGACAGGGGACACCTACGAGCAGTACTTC

J gene: TRBJ1-2
V gene: TRBV27
D gene: .
CDR3 protein: CASSLSGEVYGYTF
CDR3 DNA: TGTGCCAGCAGTTTATCAGGGGAGGTCTATGGCTACACCTTC

J gene: TRBJ1-3
V gene: TRBV5-1
D gene: TRBD1
CDR3 protein: CASSLGDRGGNTIYF
CDR3 DNA: TGCGCCAGCAGCTTGGGGGACAGGGGTGGAAACACCATATATTTT

J gene: TRBJ2-7
V gene: TRBV5-6
D gene: TRBD2
CDR3 protein: CASSPRTSGSSYEQYF
CDR3 DNA: TGTGCCAGCAGCCCGAGGACTAGCGGGTCCTCCTACGAGCAGTACTTC

J gene: TRBJ2-1
V gene: TRBV28
D gene: .
CDR3 protein: CASRPNQGYNEQFF
CDR3 DNA: TGTGCCAGCAGACCCAATCAGGGGTACAATGAGCAGTTCTTC

J gene: TRBJ2-2
V gene: TRBV6-5
D gene: TRBD1
CDR3 protein: CASSKTGAGTGELFF
CDR3 DNA: TGTGCCAGCAGCAAGACAGGGGCGGGGACCGGGGAGCTGTTTTTT

J gene: TRBJ2-1
V gene: TRBV27
D gene: TRBD1
CDR3 protein: CASSSGTGPYNEQFF
CDR3 DNA: TGTGCCAGCAGTTCTGGGACAGGACCTTACAATGAGCAGTTCTTC

J gene: TRBJ2-3
V gene: TRBV4-1
D gene: TRBD1
CDR3 protein: CASSQKLTGVWGDTQYF
CDR3 DNA: TGCGCCAGCAGCCAAAAACTCACAGGGGTATGGGGCGATACGCAGTATTTT

J gene: TRBJ2-1
V gene: TRBV7-9
D gene: TRBD2
CDR3 protein: CASSGRTSGLLSYNEQFF
CDR3 DNA: TGTGCCAGCAGCGGACGGACTAGCGGCTTACTCTCCTACAATGAGCAGTTCTTC

J gene: TRBJ2-7
V gene: TRBV7-9
D gene: .
CDR3 protein: CASSLGARDSTYEQYF
CDR3 DNA: TGTGCCAGCAGCTTGGGTGCACGGGACTCTACCTACGAGCAGTACTTC

J gene: TRBJ1-6
V gene: TRBV19
D gene: TRBD1
CDR3 protein: CASSARQGVHSYNSPLHF
CDR3 DNA: TGTGCCAGTAGTGCCCGGCAGGGGGTACACTCCTATAATTCACCCCTCCACTTT